The 20 T cell receptor beta chains in this list originate from one sample, sequenced in a study of T cells in Graves' hyperthyroidism and ophthalmopathy. RNA transcripts yielded amplified TCR beta CDR3 regions. A set of HTBI primers served as the primers for a first-round RT-PCR of the TCR CDR3. TCRdb analysed the multiplex PCR reads with MiXCR anew, one entry per CDR3 protein. The table records hundreds of thousands of distinct CDR3 sequences, roughly 14% of them present only once. Sample: blood. Every receptor here comes from a woman between 50 and 59 years old with Graves' ophthalmopathy.

This clonotype has more than one count but fewer than ten. The chain carries TRBV30 and TRBJ2-5; 7 nucleotides match TRBD1. CDR1 and CDR2 (germline): GTSNPN, SVGIG (reference sequence). The CDR3 totals 16 residues. Trimming took 3 bases from V and 6 from J; bases not matched to a gene: 16. The DNA for the CDR3 is TGTGCCTGGAGGGAGACCCGACAGGGCCCTTCTAAGACCCAGTACTTC. Encoded protein: CAWRETRQGPSKTQYF.

This chain uses TRBV9 with TRBJ1-3; D might be TRBD1 (5 bases). V shed 4 bases and J shed 0 bases, with 14 bases lying between them. The germline CDR1 and CDR2 sequences are SGDLS and YYNGEE. The CDR3 extends over 16 amino acids. This CDR3 is CASSPRVRGSGNTIYF. The CDR3 nucleotides are TGTGCCAGCAGCCCCAGGGTAAGGGGCTCTGGAAACACCATATATTTT. Full variable domain (rest looked up from reference TRBV9 and TRBJ1-3): DSGVTQTPKHLITATGQRVTLRCSPRSGDLSVYWYQQSLDQGLQFLIQYYNGEERAKGNILERFSAQQFPDLHSELNLSSLELGDSALYFCASSPRVRGSGNTIYFGEGSWLTVV.

This clonotype has a handful of counts. This chain joins TRBV5-1 and TRBJ2-3; 9 bases are shared with TRBD1. This CDR3 has 16 amino acids. Germline loops: CDR1 SGHRS, CDR2 YFSETQ. Trimming cost V 4 bases and J 0 bases; bases outside gene matches: 6. Here the CDR3 DNA reads TGCGCCAGCAGCCCCCGACAGGGGGAAAGCACAGATACGCAGTATTTT. Encoded protein: CASSPRQGESTDTQYF.

This clonotype was detected many times. The chain employs TRBV20-1 and TRBJ2-1; D uncertain. This CDR3 region has 16 residues. Between the trimmed V and J ends, which lost 3 bases and 5 bases, there was a span of 20 bases. The germline gives CDR1 DFQATT, CDR2 SNEGSKA (reference sequence). CDR3 region: CSASTPRPEADNEQFF. For the CDR3, the DNA is TGCAGTGCTAGTACCCCCCGCCCAGAGGCTGACAATGAGCAGTTCTTC.

Many counts were recorded for this clonotype. V usage is TRBV30 and J usage is TRBJ2-3; a weak D match, TRBD2 (5 bases). V dropped 4 bases and J dropped 8 bases, with 28 bases sitting between them. This CDR3 spans 17 amino acids. CDR1 is GTSNPN and CDR2 is SVGIG in the germline V gene (reference sequence). DNA of the CDR3: TGTGCCTGGACATCCCTCCTGGGGAGTGGCTTTTTTGGTACGCAGTATTTT. Amino acids: CAWTSLLGSGFFGTQYF.

This clonotype was found many times. The chain recombines TRBV5-1 with TRBJ2-7, with unresolved D. V lost 3 bases and J lost 3, with 7 bases in between. CDR1 is SGHRS, CDR2 YFSETQ, per germline. This CDR3 has 12 residues. The CDR3 region has the DNA TGCGCCAGCAGCTCCAACATCTACGAGCAGTACTTC. This translates into CASSSNIYEQYF.

This clonotype showed up many times. V is TRBV3-1 and J is TRBJ2-3, with 10 bases matching TRBD2. The CDR3 spans 18 residues. Germline-derived CDR1 and CDR2 are LGHDT and YNNKEL (reference sequence). Germline trimming cut 2 bases from V and 1 base from J; bases unmatched to any gene: 9. The CDR3 sequence: CASSQRNSLAGGTDTQYF. The CDR3 coding sequence is TGTGCCAGCAGCCAAAGAAACTCTCTAGCGGGAGGCACAGATACGCAGTATTTT.

This chain connects TRBV6-1 to TRBJ2-1; the match to TRBD2 covers 11 bases. The CDR3 is made up of 16 amino acids. CDR1 is MNHNS and CDR2 is SASEGT in the germline V gene. The trim removed 1 base at V and 5 bases at J, leaving 4 bases unmatched. CDR3 nucleotide sequence: TGTGCCAGCAGTGAAGGGGGGACTAGCGGAAACAATGAGCAGTTCTTC. Translated, it gives CASSEGGTSGNNEQFF.

This clonotype was counted ten times or more. The junction and the germline gene differ at one end; a read error may be behind it. The genes are TRBV6-1 and TRBJ1-5; D uncertain. CDR3 length: 13 residues. Germline V gene data show CDR1 as MNHNS and CDR2 as SASEGT. CDR3 sequence reads: CASRSPSNQPQHF. For the CDR3, the DNA is TGTGCCAGCAGGTCCCCCAGCAACCAGCCCCAGCATTTT.

With respect to this clonotype: This may be a read error: a much more frequent sequence differs by one nucleotide. V and J are TRBV27 and TRBJ1-2, with D possibly matching TRBD1 (6 bases). Germline V gene data show CDR1 as MNHEY and CDR2 as SMNVEV (reference sequence). The CDR3 is 14 amino acids. The CDR3 sequence is CASRPQGLGYVYTF. For the CDR3, the DNA is TGTGCCAGCAGGCCACAGGGTCTTGGCTATGTCTACACCTTC.

The genes are TRBV5-6 and TRBJ2-7; no reliable D call. The germline V gene encodes CDR1 SGHDT and CDR2 YYEEEE. This CDR3 has 14 amino acids. Between the trimmed V and J ends, which lost 0 bases and 3 bases, there was a span of 10 bases. CDR3 sequence reads: CASSLGAGYYEQYF. CDR3 sequence (DNA): TGTGCCAGCAGCTTGGGGGCAGGCTACTACGAGCAGTACTTC.

This clonotype was observed many times. The V call is TRBV7-2, the J call TRBJ2-1; 12 nucleotides align to TRBD2. The ends lost 5 bases at V and 3 bases at J; junction bases unmatched: 2. The CDR3 covers 15 residues. Germline CDR1 reads SGHTA; CDR2 reads FQGNSA. The CDR3 bases are TGTGCCAGCAGCCGGACTAGCGGGGACTACAATGAGCAGTTCTTC. Protein: CASSRTSGDYNEQFF.

Only a few counts were recorded for this clonotype. The rearrangement joins TRBV20-1 to TRBJ2-1; D unresolved. Germline CDR1 is DFQATT and CDR2 is SNEGSKA (reference sequence). The CDR3 has 15 residues. V shed 0 bases and J shed 3 bases, with 12 bases lying between them. CDR3 nucleotide sequence: TGCAGTGCTAGAGATGAGGTCCAGCACTACAATGAGCAGTTCTTC. Encoded protein: CSARDEVQHYNEQFF.

The chain employs TRBV6-1 and TRBJ2-1; D call uncertain. Trimming stripped 2 bases from V and 9 bases from J, with 14 bases between. The CDR3 has 14 amino acids. The V gene's germline CDR1 is MNHNS and CDR2 SASEGT. Here the CDR3 reads CASSEHLFAGEQFF. CDR3 coding DNA: TGTGCCAGCAGTGAACACCTTTTCGCAGGTGAGCAGTTCTTC.

The V gene is TRBV15, the J gene TRBJ2-5; TRBD2 matches at 8 bases. From germline, CDR1 is LNHNV and CDR2 YYDKDF (reference sequence). The J segment lost 7 bases and the V segment lost 6 bases, leaving 13 bases of the junction unmatched. CDR3 size: 15 residues. CDR3 in DNA: TGTGCCACCAGGGGAGGGACTAGGGCCTCTGTGACCCAGTACTTC. Translation: CATRGGTRASVTQYF.

This clonotype was counted ten times or more. V is TRBV29-1 and J is TRBJ1-1; a possible D gene is TRBD1 (6 bases). This CDR3 is 14 amino acids long. CDR1 and CDR2 from the germline V gene are SQVTM and ANQGSEA. V dropped 3 bases and J dropped 1 base, with 12 bases sitting between them. The chain's CDR3 is CSVEAGGQNTEAFF. The DNA of the CDR3 is TGCAGCGTTGAGGCGGGGGGACAGAACACTGAAGCTTTCTTT.

This clonotype was observed at least ten times. The chain is built from TRBV30 and TRBJ1-3; D is uncertain. This CDR3 comprises 15 residues. Trimming left V 0 bases short and J 0 bases short, with 9 bases between. CDR1 is GTSNPN, CDR2 SVGIG, per germline (reference sequence). The CDR3: CAWSVAILSGNTIYF. In nucleotides, the CDR3 is TGTGCCTGGAGTGTCGCAATCCTCTCTGGAAACACCATATATTTT.

This clonotype was seen at least ten times. The genes are TRBV7-2 and TRBJ2-1; 11 nucleotides match TRBD2. J was trimmed by 6 bases and V by 1 base; bases with no gene match: 2. Looked up from germline, CDR1 is SGHTA and CDR2 is FQGNSA. The CDR3 totals 15 residues. Written as DNA, the CDR3 is TGTGCCAGCAGCTTAGACCTAGCGGGAGGCAATGAGCAGTTCTTC. It yields the protein CASSLDLAGGNEQFF.

As to this clonotype: The germline gene is not matched at one end of the junction; a read error may be the cause. The chain is built from TRBV5-4 and TRBJ2-2; D not resolved. CDR1 is SGHNT, CDR2 YYREEE, per germline (reference sequence). This CDR3 region has 14 residues. CDR3 nucleotide sequence: TGTGCCAGCAGCTTGGGACGGAACGCCGGGGAGCTGTTTTTT. It translates to CASSLGRNAGELFF.

This clonotype has a count of ten or more. V and J are TRBV3-2 and TRBJ2-7; TRBD1, the table's D call, lacks a check against the DNA. TRBV3-2 is a known pseudogene. The CDR3 has 16 amino acids. The CDR3 loop is CASSQESGPFSYEQYF. The CDR3 nucleotides are TGTGCCAGCAGCCAAGAATCGGGACCCTTCTCCTACGAGCAGTACTTC.